The 5 T cell receptor beta chains presented below share a single source sample, sequenced in a study of blood T cells in healthy people across ages (dated by TCRdb to 2014 to 2015). Library preparation used 5' RACE. Sequencing was carried out with an Illumina HiSeq 2500. A second PCR of roughly 6 to 12 cycles was run with a J-beta primer mix and a sample-barcoded 5' primer. In-frame beta chains were kept once TCRdb had trimmed the public reads at Q25 with fastp and called clones with MiXCR. A single entry per CDR3 protein holds the most common genes and DNA from its merged rows. Recorded for this sample are 650,000 to 900,000 distinct CDR3 sequences; 62% of them occurred a single time. The ten biggest clones cover approximately 30% of the sample. The sample was blood. The receptors here all came from a man aged 30 to 39 in good health.

The chain combines TRBV10-3 with TRBJ1-2; 7 bases map to TRBD1. The CDR3 length is 14 residues. Germline V gives CDR1 ENHRY, CDR2 SYGVKD. V gave up 5 bases and J gave up 2 bases; unmatched junction bases: 5. The DNA for the CDR3 is TGTGCCATCAGTTCCGGGACAGAGAACTATGGCTACACCTTC. This sequence encodes CAISSGTENYGYTF.

This clonotype was detected only a few times. The chain employs TRBV7-3 and TRBJ2-1; D gene uncertain. Trimming took off 5 bases at V and 10 bases at J, with 15 bases between the two ends. Germline lookup yields CDR1 SGHTA and CDR2 FQGTGA. The CDR3 is 13 residues long. The CDR3 nucleotides are TGTGCCAGCAGCCAAGCCACAGTCGGGGAGCAGTTCTTC. Amino acid sequence: CASSQATVGEQFF.

This clonotype has just a few counts. The J gene is TRBJ2-7, the V gene TRBV2; possible D gene TRBD1, 6 bases. CDR3 length equals 15 residues. Germline loops: CDR1 SNHLY, CDR2 FYNNEI. Trimming shortened V by 6 bases and J by 5 bases, and 20 bases separated the two germline ends. This CDR3 is CASRDGLRGFHEQYF. The DNA for the CDR3 is TGTGCCAGCAGGGACGGGCTCAGGGGCTTCCACGAGCAGTACTTC.

The chain couples TRBV6-1 to TRBJ1-5; D is perhaps TRBD1 (6 bases). Per germline, CDR1 MNHNS and CDR2 SASEGT. The CDR3 runs 16 residues. The V end was cut by 2 bases, the J end by 6 bases, with 17 bases between. The CDR3 DNA reads as TGTGCCAGCAGTGAACAGCGGGGGGCGTGGAGTCAGCCCCAGCATTTT. The encoded protein is CASSEQRGAWSQPQHF.

This rearrangement joins TRBV9 to TRBJ2-3; the D gene is possibly TRBD2 (5 bases). V gave up 7 bases and J gave up 4 bases, with 13 bases separating them. CDR3 size: 13 residues. CDR1 SGDLS and CDR2 YYNGEE come from the germline V gene. This CDR3 reads CASDGGGADTQYF. The DNA of the CDR3 is TGTGCCAGCGACGGAGGAGGCGCAGATACGCAGTATTTT.